The rows below give T cell receptor beta chains drawn from one sample of a study of cytomegalovirus exposure and HLA in healthy donors. Data came from immunoSEQ multiplex PCR; TCRdb stores just in-frame clones and leaves some out. The sample consists of 100,000 to 150,000 clones, about 10% of them appearing once. The specimen sequenced was PBMCs. The receptor source for this set is a woman aged 18-29 years in good health and CMV-seropositive. CDR3s leave out the opening cysteine and the closing phenylalanine or tryptophan. Each record gives: CDR3 protein, clone size, CDR3 length, V gene, J gene. The size entry is marked missing in some rows and otherwise reads once, few, many or a size class.

CDR3aa: ASRTKAASNTEAF; abundance: few; len: 13; v_gene: TRBV6-5; j_gene: TRBJ1-1
CDR3aa: ASSLSGYEQY; abundance: few; len: 10; v_gene: TRBV5-6; j_gene: TRBJ2-7
CDR3aa: ASRDSQYNEQF; abundance: .; len: 11; v_gene: TRBV5-4; j_gene: TRBJ2-1
CDR3aa: ASSETSNNEQF; abundance: .; len: 11; v_gene: TRBV6-4; j_gene: TRBJ2-1
CDR3aa: ASSLMEVGELF; abundance: .; len: 11; v_gene: TRBV7-9; j_gene: TRBJ2-2
CDR3aa: SVAGTSDGPYEQY; abundance: few; len: 13; v_gene: TRBV29-1; j_gene: TRBJ2-7
CDR3aa: ASSRGVRTEAF; abundance: .; len: 11; v_gene: TRBV4-1; j_gene: TRBJ1-1
CDR3aa: ASSLEAGPNEKLF; abundance: .; len: 13; v_gene: TRBV5-1; j_gene: TRBJ1-4
CDR3aa: ASSQDSIQSYYGYT; abundance: few; len: 14; v_gene: TRBV4-1; j_gene: TRBJ1-2
CDR3aa: SVVLLSSGNTIY; abundance: few; len: 12; v_gene: TRBV29-1; j_gene: TRBJ1-3
CDR3aa: ASSPGTNYEQY; abundance: .; len: 11; v_gene: TRBV27; j_gene: TRBJ2-7
CDR3aa: ASSIAGGPIYNEQF; abundance: .; len: 14; v_gene: TRBV19; j_gene: TRBJ2-1
CDR3aa: ASSRGVIYGYT; abundance: .; len: 11; v_gene: TRBV2; j_gene: TRBJ1-2
CDR3aa: ASSPQLAGDLLSYEQY; abundance: .; len: 16; v_gene: TRBV11-2; j_gene: TRBJ2-7
CDR3aa: ASSEFRQPQH; abundance: .; len: 10; v_gene: TRBV6-1; j_gene: TRBJ1-5
CDR3aa: ASSVQETQY; abundance: .; len: 9; v_gene: TRBV2; j_gene: TRBJ2-5
CDR3aa: ASSRWESETQY; abundance: .; len: 11; v_gene: TRBV5-4; j_gene: TRBJ2-5
CDR3aa: AWSVGDRDGNYGYT; abundance: few; len: 14; v_gene: TRBV30; j_gene: TRBJ1-2
CDR3aa: ASSSGEFYGYT; abundance: few; len: 11; v_gene: TRBV6-5; j_gene: TRBJ1-2
CDR3aa: ASSEALTEAF; abundance: .; len: 10; v_gene: TRBV2; j_gene: TRBJ1-1
CDR3aa: ASSPMEWETQY; abundance: few; len: 11; v_gene: TRBV18; j_gene: TRBJ2-5
CDR3aa: ASNQGNVFTEAF; abundance: .; len: 12; v_gene: TRBV2; j_gene: TRBJ1-1
CDR3aa: ASSFSGVGEQY; abundance: .; len: 11; v_gene: TRBV27; j_gene: TRBJ2-7
CDR3aa: ASSLGLAGGGDEQY; abundance: few; len: 14; v_gene: TRBV13; j_gene: TRBJ2-7
CDR3aa: AWSVGTGLDEQY; abundance: few; len: 12; v_gene: TRBV30; j_gene: TRBJ2-7
CDR3aa: ASSFEGRAGELF; abundance: few; len: 12; v_gene: TRBV5-1; j_gene: TRBJ2-2
CDR3aa: ASSLGLADADTQY; abundance: few; len: 13; v_gene: TRBV7-9; j_gene: TRBJ2-3
CDR3aa: ASSAETGVDYGYT; abundance: .; len: 13; v_gene: TRBV2; j_gene: TRBJ1-2
CDR3aa: ASSAGHPNYGYT; abundance: .; len: 12; v_gene: TRBV6-4; j_gene: TRBJ1-2
CDR3aa: ASSLLGGTYEQY; abundance: once; len: 12; v_gene: TRBV7-9; j_gene: TRBJ2-7
CDR3aa: AISDLTGAFYGYT; abundance: once; len: 13; v_gene: TRBV10-3; j_gene: TRBJ1-2
CDR3aa: ASRSEAPLEAF; abundance: few; len: 11; v_gene: TRBV7-9; j_gene: TRBJ1-1
CDR3aa: ASSEEGYNEQF; abundance: few; len: 11; v_gene: TRBV6-1; j_gene: TRBJ2-1
CDR3aa: AWSTGNNQPQH; abundance: few; len: 11; v_gene: TRBV30; j_gene: TRBJ1-5
CDR3aa: ASSEAHNGSGEQY; abundance: .; len: 13; v_gene: TRBV6-1; j_gene: TRBJ2-7
CDR3aa: ASSPLDRVGSEQF; abundance: few; len: 13; v_gene: TRBV27; j_gene: TRBJ2-1
CDR3aa: ASSPGTVNTDTQY; abundance: few; len: 13; v_gene: TRBV6-1; j_gene: TRBJ2-3
CDR3aa: ASSQGVSGFYNEQF; abundance: few; len: 14; v_gene: TRBV4-1; j_gene: TRBJ2-1